One and the same sample provided the 25 T cell receptor beta chains below, sequenced in a study of T cell responses to AZD1222 COVID-19 vaccine. The protocol was immunoSEQ multiplex PCR, while the TCRdb copy is restricted to in-frame clones and leaves out a portion. The data contain some 120,000 clones, roughly nine tenths of them singletons. Here the sequenced sample was peripheral blood, taken 28 days after the second AZD1222 dose. Receptors originate from an adult who received the AZD1222 COVID-19 vaccine.

The chain has TRBV6-5 and TRBJ1-4, with 7 positions matching TRBD1. The germline V gene encodes CDR1 MNHEY and CDR2 SVGAGI. There are 15 residues in the CDR3. The junction had 6 bases not matched to a gene; V was cut back by 2 bases and J by 6 bases. The CDR3 coding sequence is TGTGCCAGCAGTTACCGGGACAGCTTATATGAAAAACTGTTTTTT. Encoded protein: CASSYRDSLYEKLFF.

The rearrangement uses TRBV5-1 and TRBJ2-1, with no clear D. V lost 1 base and J lost 0, with 8 bases in between. This CDR3 contains 15 residues. Germline V gene data show CDR1 as SGHRS and CDR2 as YFSETQ. The CDR3 nucleotides read TGCGCCAGCAGCTTGTCCTCTAGCTCCTACAATGAGCAGTTCTTC. Its protein is CASSLSSSSYNEQFF. The full variable domain, rest sourced from reference TRBV5-1 and TRBJ2-1, is KAGVTQTPRYLIKTRGQQVTLSCSPISGHRSVSWYQQTPGQGLQFLFEYFSETQRNKGNFPGRFSGRQFSNSRSEMNVSTLELGDSALYLCASSLSSSSYNEQFFGPGTRLTVL.

The J gene is TRBJ2-5, the V gene TRBV7-8, with a possible D match to TRBD2 (6 bases). In germline, CDR1 is SGHVS, CDR2 FQNEAQ. The CDR3 runs 18 residues. Trimming took 8 bases from V and 1 from J, leaving 26 bases between them. This CDR3 reads CASPPRAGPTAIQETQYF. In DNA, the CDR3 is TGTGCCAGCCCCCCCCGCGCGGGGCCTACAGCCATCCAAGAGACCCAGTACTTC.

The gene calls are TRBV15 and TRBJ1-5; 7 nucleotides align to TRBD1. J lost 1 base, V lost 2 bases, and 2 bases had no gene match. The CDR3 has 15 amino acids. Looked up from germline, CDR1 is LNHNV and CDR2 is YYDKDF (reference sequence). CDR3 sequence: CATSRPGQSNQPQHF. CDR3 in DNA: TGTGCCACCAGCAGACCGGGACAGAGCAATCAGCCCCAGCATTTT.

The V and J genes are TRBV9 and TRBJ1-5; D gene ambiguous. Germline CDR1 and CDR2: SGDLS and YYNGEE. V was cut by 0 bases and J by 4 bases, with 8 bases left in between. The CDR3 contains 14 residues. The CDR3 spells CASSVGADNQPQHF. The DNA of the CDR3 is TGTGCCAGCAGCGTAGGGGCGGATAATCAGCCCCAGCATTTT.

This rearrangement joins TRBV2 to TRBJ1-6; the D is unclear. The V gene's germline CDR1 is SNHLY and CDR2 FYNNEI. CDR3 length equals 13 residues. With 8 bases removed from V and 5 bases from J, the gap between germline ends came to 10 bases. CDR3 nucleotide sequence: TGTGCCAGCTTTACTACCAATAATTCACCCCTCCACTTT. Encoded protein: CASFTTNNSPLHF.

The CDR3 sequence: CASSLGWVRGGEKLFF. CDR3 DNA: TGTGCCAGCAGCTTAGGCTGGGTTCGGGGAGGTGAAAAACTGTTTTTT. V and J are TRBV7-2 and TRBJ1-4; D uncertain. This CDR3 contains 16 residues. V was clipped by 1 base and J by 7 bases, with 16 bases between them. Germline loops: CDR1 SGHTA, CDR2 FQGNSA.

The rearrangement joins TRBV15 to TRBJ1-1, with D possibly matching TRBD1 (6 bases). This CDR3 comprises 16 residues. The V and J ends lost 4 bases and 2 bases respectively, with 17 bases between them. Germline V gene data show CDR1 as LNHNV and CDR2 as YYDKDF (reference sequence). This CDR3 is CATSTGQTPPNTEAFF. The CDR3 DNA follows: TGTGCCACCAGCACAGGACAGACTCCTCCTAACACTGAAGCTTTCTTT.

This chain links TRBV18 with TRBJ1-4; 10 positions agree with TRBD1. The CDR3 is 14 residues long. Losses at the gene ends were 3 bases for V and 6 bases for J; bases not matched to a gene: 1. Germline V lookup: CDR1 KGHSH, CDR2 LQKENI. The CDR3, as DNA: TGTGCCAGCTCACCGGGGACAGGGGATGAAAAACTGTTTTTT. As protein: CASSPGTGDEKLFF.

The J gene is TRBJ2-2, the V gene TRBV3-1 (or the pseudogene TRBV3-2), with 9 bases lining up with TRBD2. From germline, CDR1 is LGHDT and CDR2 YNNKEL (reference sequence). The CDR3 loop spans 16 amino acids. V shed 7 bases and J 0 bases; nucleotides not matched to a gene: 6. CDR3 bases: TGTGCCAGCATCTTTAGCGGGAGCGCGAACACCGGGGAGCTGTTTTTT. It specifies CASIFSGSANTGELFF.

The V call is TRBV28, the J call TRBJ2-7, with D unresolved. The CDR3 loop spans 10 amino acids. In germline, CDR1 is MDHEN, CDR2 SYDVKM. Trimming shortened V by 2 bases and J by 5 bases, and 1 base separated the two germline ends. The CDR3 sequence: CASSLHEQYF. CDR3 DNA sequence: TGTGCCAGCAGTTTACACGAGCAGTACTTC.

The chain joins TRBV3-1 (or the pseudogene TRBV3-2) to TRBJ1-1; a weak D match, TRBD1 (5 bases). Trimming stripped 5 bases from V and 4 bases from J, with 11 bases between. Germline V gene lookup returns CDR1 LGHDT and CDR2 YNNKEL (reference sequence). There are 13 residues in the CDR3. The CDR3 reads CASSFRVSTEAFF. CDR3 DNA: TGTGCCAGCAGCTTCAGGGTTAGCACTGAAGCTTTCTTT.

A single count supports this clone. The chain employs TRBV19 and TRBJ2-7; D may match TRBD1 or TRBD2 (6 bases each). The CDR3 extends over 16 amino acids. Germline CDR1 reads LNHDA; CDR2 reads SQIVND (reference sequence). Trimming shortened V by 0 bases and J by 0 bases, and 12 bases separated the two germline ends. CDR3 sequence reads: CASSIDLGGSSYEQYF. The CDR3 DNA sequence: TGTGCCAGTAGTATAGATCTAGGGGGGAGCTCCTACGAGCAGTACTTC.

In DNA, the CDR3 is TGCGCCAGCAGCCTACTTAACAGGGGGGATTACACTGAAGCTTTCTTT. Its translation: CASSLLNRGDYTEAFF. V is TRBV5-1 and J is TRBJ1-1; TRBD1 matches at 8 bases. The V gene end was trimmed by 4 bases and the J gene end by 3 bases; junction bases not matched to a gene: 11. Per germline, CDR1 SGHRS and CDR2 YFSETQ. This CDR3 has 16 residues.

The chain couples TRBV27 to TRBJ2-1; 15 nucleotides agree with TRBD2. Germline CDR1 MNHEY, CDR2 SMNVEV (reference sequence). V was pared by 6 bases and J by 7 bases, with 13 bases of the junction left unmatched. The CDR3 has 18 residues. CDR3 residues: CASRIRTSGRVGTNEQFF. The CDR3 DNA reads as TGTGCCAGCAGAATTCGGACTAGCGGGAGGGTTGGTACTAATGAGCAGTTCTTC.

This clone appeared once. This chain connects TRBV5-4 to TRBJ1-2; the D is unclear. The CDR3 runs to 14 residues. Germline CDR1 is SGHNT and CDR2 is YYREEE (reference sequence). V lost 0 bases and J lost 4, with 10 bases in between. DNA for the CDR3: TGTGCCAGCAGCTTGGAAGGAGGCAGCTATGGCTACACCTTC. Its protein is CASSLEGGSYGYTF.

This chain connects TRBV19 to TRBJ2-7, with 7 bases fitting TRBD2. This CDR3 contains 16 residues. Trimming took 4 bases from V and 3 from J; bases not matched to a gene: 12. CDR1 is LNHDA, CDR2 SQIVND, per germline (reference sequence). The CDR3 reads CASSKGSQRGNYEQYF. CDR3 sequence (DNA): TGTGCCAGTAGTAAGGGGTCCCAGCGGGGAAACTACGAGCAGTACTTC. The entire variable domain, with the rest obtained from reference TRBV19 and TRBJ2-7, is as follows: DGGITQSPKYLFRKEGQNVTLSCEQNLNHDAMYWYRQDPGQGLRLIYYSQIVNDFQKGDIAEGYSVSREKKESFPLTVTSAQKNPTAFYLCASSKGSQRGNYEQYFGPGTRLTVT.

V usage is TRBV11-3 and J usage is TRBJ2-1; D gene uncertain. Germline V gene lookup returns CDR1 SGHNT and CDR2 YENEEA. Trimming stripped 1 base from V and 11 bases from J, with 15 bases between. This CDR3 spans 14 amino acids. The CDR3 here is CASSLVGSLGKQFF. The DNA of the CDR3 is TGTGCCAGCAGCTTAGTTGGGTCCCTTGGAAAGCAGTTCTTC.

This chain connects TRBV27 to TRBJ2-5; TRBD1 agrees at 7 bases. Germline V gene sequence: CDR1 MNHEY, CDR2 SMNVEV (reference sequence). The CDR3 extends over 14 amino acids. V shed 3 bases and J 5 bases; nucleotides not matched to a gene: 6. This CDR3 is CASSLNRGQETQYF. DNA for the CDR3: TGTGCCAGCAGTTTGAACAGGGGTCAGGAGACCCAGTACTTC.

Here the CDR3 reads CASSYPTTPDTQYF. The CDR3 nucleotides are TGTGCCAGCAGTTACCCAACTACCCCAGATACGCAGTATTTT. The genes are TRBV6-6 and TRBJ2-3; no clear D gene. The germline V and J ends were trimmed by 2 bases and 4 bases, with 10 bases remaining between them. The CDR3 extends over 14 amino acids. Germline V CDR1 and CDR2: MNHNY, SVGAGI (reference sequence).

The J gene is TRBJ2-1, the V gene TRBV7-3, with D unclear. The CDR3 has 13 amino acids. Germline V gene lookup returns CDR1 SGHTA and CDR2 FQGTGA. V was cut by 1 base and J by 6 bases, with 7 bases left in between. In DNA form, the CDR3 reads TGTGCCAGCAGCTTAATGCAGTCCAATGAGCAGTTCTTC. As protein: CASSLMQSNEQFF.

This rearrangement joins TRBV6-5 to TRBJ2-1; 8 bases line up with TRBD2. The CDR3 is 15 residues long. V trimming: 6 bases; J trimming: 0 bases; junction bases outside the gene matches: 4. Germline loops: CDR1 MNHEY, CDR2 SVGAGI. CDR3 region: CASSLAGNSYNEQFF. CDR3 DNA sequence: TGTGCCAGCAGCTTAGCGGGAAACTCCTACAATGAGCAGTTCTTC.

The chain links TRBV19 to TRBJ2-7; the match to TRBD2 covers 7 bases. CDR3 length: 18 amino acids. J was trimmed by 5 bases and V by 6 bases; bases with no gene match: 22. Germline lookup yields CDR1 LNHDA and CDR2 SQIVND (reference sequence). Here the CDR3 reads CASSLLLTTGRERDEQYF. The CDR3 DNA is TGTGCCAGTAGCCTATTGTTAACAACGGGGCGGGAGAGGGACGAGCAGTACTTC. The variable domain in full, with the rest retrieved from reference TRBV19 and TRBJ2-7, is DGGITQSPKYLFRKEGQNVTLSCEQNLNHDAMYWYRQDPGQGLRLIYYSQIVNDFQKGDIAEGYSVSREKKESFPLTVTSAQKNPTAFYLCASSLLLTTGRERDEQYFGPGTRLTVT.

The chain uses TRBV7-9 and TRBJ1-5; perhaps TRBD1 as D (5 bases). Germline lookup yields CDR1 SEHNR and CDR2 FQNEAQ (reference sequence). V gave up 1 base and J gave up 6 bases, with 7 bases separating them. The CDR3 runs 13 residues. CDR3 protein: CASSLGGGQPQHF. In DNA form, the CDR3 reads TGTGCCAGCAGCTTAGGGGGGGGTCAGCCCCAGCATTTT.

This chain joins TRBV19 and TRBJ2-5; perhaps TRBD2 as D (5 bases). Trimming shortened V by 2 bases and J by 6 bases, and 10 bases separated the two germline ends. The CDR3 length is 13 residues. Per germline, CDR1 LNHDA and CDR2 SQIVND (reference sequence). For the CDR3, the DNA is TGTGCCAGTAGTATATCGGGGTGGAAGACCCAGTACTTC. This encodes CASSISGWKTQYF.